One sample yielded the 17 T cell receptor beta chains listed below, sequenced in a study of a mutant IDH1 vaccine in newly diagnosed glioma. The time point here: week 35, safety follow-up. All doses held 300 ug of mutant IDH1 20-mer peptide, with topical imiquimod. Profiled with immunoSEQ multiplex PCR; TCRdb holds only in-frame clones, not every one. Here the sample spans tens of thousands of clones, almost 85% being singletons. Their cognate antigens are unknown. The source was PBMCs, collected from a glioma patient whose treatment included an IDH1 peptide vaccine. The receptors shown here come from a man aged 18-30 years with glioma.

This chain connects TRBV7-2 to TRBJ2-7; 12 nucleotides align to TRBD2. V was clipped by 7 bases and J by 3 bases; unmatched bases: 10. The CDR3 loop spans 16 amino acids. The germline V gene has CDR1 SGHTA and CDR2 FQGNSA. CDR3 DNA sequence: TGTGCCAGCACCACCTCACTAGCGGGGGGCAACTACGAGCAGTACTTC. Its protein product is CASTTSLAGGNYEQYF.

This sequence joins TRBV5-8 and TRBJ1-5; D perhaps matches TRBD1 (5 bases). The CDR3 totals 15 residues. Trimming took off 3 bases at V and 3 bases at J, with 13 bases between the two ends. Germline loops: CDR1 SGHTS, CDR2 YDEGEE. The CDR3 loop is CASSSGTDYNQPQHF. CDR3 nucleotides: TGTGCCAGCAGCTCCGGGACTGACTACAATCAGCCCCAGCATTTT.

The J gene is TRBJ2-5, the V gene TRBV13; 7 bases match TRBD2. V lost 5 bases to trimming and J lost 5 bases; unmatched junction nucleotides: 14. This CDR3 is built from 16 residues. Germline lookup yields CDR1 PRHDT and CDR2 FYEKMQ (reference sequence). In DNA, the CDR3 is TGTGCCAGCAGCCATAACCTGGGGGAGGGCGGTGAGACCCAGTACTTC. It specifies CASSHNLGEGGETQYF.

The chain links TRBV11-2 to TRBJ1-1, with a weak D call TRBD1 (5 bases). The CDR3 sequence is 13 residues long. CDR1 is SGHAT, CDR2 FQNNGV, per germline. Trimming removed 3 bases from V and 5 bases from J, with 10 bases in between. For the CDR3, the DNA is TGTGCCAGCAGCTTTCCTAGGGGTACTGAAGCTTTCTTT. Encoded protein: CASSFPRGTEAFF.

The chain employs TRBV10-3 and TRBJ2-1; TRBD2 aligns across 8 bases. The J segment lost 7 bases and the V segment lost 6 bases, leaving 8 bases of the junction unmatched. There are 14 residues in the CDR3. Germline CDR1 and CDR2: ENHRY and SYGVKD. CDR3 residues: CAISPRAGENEQFF. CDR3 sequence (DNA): TGTGCCATCAGCCCACGAGCGGGGGAGAATGAGCAGTTCTTC.

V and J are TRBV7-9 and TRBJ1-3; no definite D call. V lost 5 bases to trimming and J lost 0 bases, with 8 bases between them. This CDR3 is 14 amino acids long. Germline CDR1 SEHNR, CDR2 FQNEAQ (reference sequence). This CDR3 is CASSKKVSGNTIYF. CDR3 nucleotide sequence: TGTGCCAGCAGCAAAAAGGTCTCTGGAAACACCATATATTTT.

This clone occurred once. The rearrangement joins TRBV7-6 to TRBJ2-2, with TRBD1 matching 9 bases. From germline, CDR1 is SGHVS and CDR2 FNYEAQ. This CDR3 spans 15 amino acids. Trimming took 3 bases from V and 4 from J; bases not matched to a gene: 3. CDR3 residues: CASSFGTGFTGELFF. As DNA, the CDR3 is TGTGCCAGCAGCTTTGGGACAGGGTTCACCGGGGAGCTGTTTTTT.

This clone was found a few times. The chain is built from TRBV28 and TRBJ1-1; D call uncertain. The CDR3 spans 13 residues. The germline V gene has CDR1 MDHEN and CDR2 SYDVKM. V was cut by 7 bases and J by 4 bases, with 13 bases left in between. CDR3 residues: CASNTGDVTEAFF. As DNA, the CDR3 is TGTGCCAGCAATACGGGTGATGTCACTGAAGCTTTCTTT.

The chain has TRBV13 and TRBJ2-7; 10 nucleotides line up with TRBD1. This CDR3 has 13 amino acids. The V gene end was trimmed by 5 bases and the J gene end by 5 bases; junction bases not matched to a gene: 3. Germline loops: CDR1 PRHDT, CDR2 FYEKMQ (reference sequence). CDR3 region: CASSRGTGDEQYF. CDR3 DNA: TGTGCCAGCAGCCGAGGGACAGGGGACGAGCAGTACTTC.

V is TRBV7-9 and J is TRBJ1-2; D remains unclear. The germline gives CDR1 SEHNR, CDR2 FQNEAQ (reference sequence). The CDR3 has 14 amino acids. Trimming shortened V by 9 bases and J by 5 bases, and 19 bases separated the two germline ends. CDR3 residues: CASRLADDYYGYTF. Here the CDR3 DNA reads TGTGCCAGTAGATTAGCCGACGACTATTATGGCTACACCTTC.

CDR3 DNA sequence: TGTGCCAGCAGCTTAGGACTACACCCCTACGAGCAGTACTTC. Its protein product is CASSLGLHPYEQYF. The V and J genes are TRBV7-2 and TRBJ2-7; TRBD2 might be the D (5 bases). This CDR3 has 14 amino acids. Deletions cut 1 base from V and 2 bases from J, with 9 bases between. Germline V CDR1 and CDR2: SGHTA, FQGNSA.

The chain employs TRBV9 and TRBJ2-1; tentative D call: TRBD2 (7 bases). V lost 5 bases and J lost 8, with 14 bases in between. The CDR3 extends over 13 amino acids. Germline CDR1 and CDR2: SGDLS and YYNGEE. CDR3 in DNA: TGTGCCAGCAGGAGGGGGGGGAGCTATGAGCAGTTCTTC. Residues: CASRRGGSYEQFF.

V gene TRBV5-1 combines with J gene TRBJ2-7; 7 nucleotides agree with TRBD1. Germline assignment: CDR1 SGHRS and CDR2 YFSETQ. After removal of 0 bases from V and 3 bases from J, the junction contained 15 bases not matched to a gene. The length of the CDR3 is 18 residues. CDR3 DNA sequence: TGCGCCAGCAGCTTGGGTATAAGAGGGGGCCAGGACCTCTACGAGCAGTACTTC. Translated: CASSLGIRGGQDLYEQYF.

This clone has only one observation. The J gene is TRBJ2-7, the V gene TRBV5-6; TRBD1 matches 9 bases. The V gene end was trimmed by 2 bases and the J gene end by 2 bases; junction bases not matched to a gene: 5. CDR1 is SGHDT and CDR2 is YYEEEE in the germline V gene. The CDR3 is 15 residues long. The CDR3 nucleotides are TGTGCCAGCAGCTTAGTCGGGACAGGGACCTACGAGCAGTACTTC. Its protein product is CASSLVGTGTYEQYF.

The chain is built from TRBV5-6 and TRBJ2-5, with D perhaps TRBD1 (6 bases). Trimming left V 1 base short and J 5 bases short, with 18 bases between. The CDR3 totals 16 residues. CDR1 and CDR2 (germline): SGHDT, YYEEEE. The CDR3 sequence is CASSLWSDSRSETQYF. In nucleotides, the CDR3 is TGTGCCAGCAGCTTGTGGTCGGACAGTAGGTCGGAGACCCAGTACTTC.

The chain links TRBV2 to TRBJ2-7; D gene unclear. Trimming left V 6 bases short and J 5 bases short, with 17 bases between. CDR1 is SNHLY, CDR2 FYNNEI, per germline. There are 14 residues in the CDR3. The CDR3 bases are TGTGCCAGCAGCCCGACCAAAATTGGGAACGAGCAGTACTTC. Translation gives CASSPTKIGNEQYF.

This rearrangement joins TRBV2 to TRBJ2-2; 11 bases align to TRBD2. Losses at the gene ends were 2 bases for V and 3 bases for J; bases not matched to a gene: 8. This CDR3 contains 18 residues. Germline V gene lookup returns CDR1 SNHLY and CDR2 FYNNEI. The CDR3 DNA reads TGTGCCAGCAGTGAAATGCCTAGCGGGGGGTCTGACACCGGGGAGCTGTTTTTT. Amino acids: CASSEMPSGGSDTGELFF.